The TCR beta chain described here comes from a study of blood T cell repertoires in COVID-19 (dated by TCRdb to the early 2020s). About the full investigation: Samples from collaborators originated in the United States, Italy and Spain and spanned both the acute and convalescent phases of COVID-19. The material from the prospective study consisted of cDNA or gDNA derived from T cells, B-cell-depleted T cells, or PBMCs. Sample metadata almost always included a de-identified subject ID, COVID-19 status, age in years and sex. The repertoires were released in a freely available public database intended as a resource for research on the immune response to SARS-CoV-2. Where HLA class I and class II types were available, the types were taken from metadata supplied by the sample provider, not from assay-based typing. Samples came from the ongoing ImmuneRACE study (first 160 participants) plus 1,254 subjects from 6 global collaborators. Deeply sampled blood TCRbeta repertoires from subjects exposed to, actively infected with, or recovered from COVID-19 were included in the dataset.

A remark on this clone: This clone's antigen is unknown. Base qualities are not provided; no much larger clone lies one nucleotide away.

Enrolling through a virtual design, the prospective study's participants ranged in age from roughly 18 to 89 years and lived across about two dozen United States geographic areas. Cohort assignment in the prospective study relied on participant-reported clinical history from a screening survey and a study questionnaire. ImmuneRACE Cohort 3 recovered participants were defined by two consecutive negative NP/OP PCR tests, healthcare professional clearance, or symptom resolution. In the prospective study, mobile phlebotomists collected whole blood, serum and a nasopharyngeal or oropharyngeal swab from each participant. Participants in the prospective study had the option to provide additional blood draws and questionnaires over a roughly 2-month period. Before DNA extraction, blood samples from the prospective study were shipped at room temperature or frozen. What the research found in general, with its limitations: The amount of clinical and demographic metadata varied by source and participant and was provided uncurated.

TCRbeta CDR3 regions were amplified from genomic DNA by means of the immunoSEQ Assay, a bias-controlled multiplex PCR. The original pipeline was this. Nucleated cell counts per sample were estimated from amplification of reference gene primers within the assay. To quantify the absolute abundance of each unique TCRbeta CDR3 rearrangement, sequence reads were collapsed and filtered. Productive Simpson clonality was computed per sample as the square root of Simpson's diversity index over productive rearrangements. In its TCRdb copy, this immuneACCESS table keeps in-frame sequences only and misses some clones. Where compared with another copy, unresolved V genes explain less than half of these, and the others have no known cause. V and J calls and clone size come straight from that table; D and trimming were deduced from the DNA. The sample includes 250,000 to 300,000 clones, with about 80% observed a single time. The leading ten clones occupy more than 3% of the sample.

The receptor comes from a man in his fifties who had recovered from COVID-19. The sequencing input was PBMCs or T cells enriched from blood (not recorded which).

The nucleotide sequence is TGTGCCAGCAGTGACTCTGGGGGGACCTATGGCTACACCTTC. This sequence encodes CASSDSGGTYGYTF. This sequence uses TRBV6-4 and TRBJ1-2; the D region possibly corresponds to TRBD1 (5 bases align). Sequences MRHNA (CDR1) and SNTAGT (CDR2) are obtained from the germline V gene. The CDR3 measures 14 amino acids from cysteine to phenylalanine. The DNA shown is the 42-base CDR3, in frame from base 1. Trimming takes 0 bases from V and 4 bases from J, and the germline ends sit 9 bases apart.